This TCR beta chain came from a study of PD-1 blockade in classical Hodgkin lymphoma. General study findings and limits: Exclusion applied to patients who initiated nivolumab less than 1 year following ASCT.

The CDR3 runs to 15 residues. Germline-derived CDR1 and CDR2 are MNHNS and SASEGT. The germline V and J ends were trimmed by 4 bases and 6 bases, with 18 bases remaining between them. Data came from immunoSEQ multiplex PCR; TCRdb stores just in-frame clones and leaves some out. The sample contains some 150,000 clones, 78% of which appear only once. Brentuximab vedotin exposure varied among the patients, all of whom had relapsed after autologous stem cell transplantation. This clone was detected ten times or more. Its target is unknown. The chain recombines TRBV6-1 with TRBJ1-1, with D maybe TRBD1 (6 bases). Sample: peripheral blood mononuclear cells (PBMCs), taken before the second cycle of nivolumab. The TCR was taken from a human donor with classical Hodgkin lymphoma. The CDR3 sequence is CASSVQGYGIAEAFF. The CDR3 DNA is TGTGCCAGCAGTGTTCAGGGGTATGGTATAGCTGAAGCTTTCTTT.